This T cell receptor (beta chain) was captured by sequencing in a study of PD-1 blockade in classical Hodgkin lymphoma. On the study more broadly: Intravenous delivery of nivolumab at 3 mg/kg to patients occurred every 2 weeks.

Germline V gene sequence: CDR1 SGHNT, CDR2 YYREEE (reference sequence). CDR3 length: 15 amino acids. V was trimmed by 5 bases and J by 6 bases, leaving 15 bases between them. Time point reported: cycle 4 day 1 (C4D1), after 6 weeks of nivolumab. Every patient experienced relapse after autologous stem cell transplantation, and brentuximab vedotin exposure varied. Sequencing used immunoSEQ multiplex PCR; TCRdb keeps in-frame clones, though not all of them. The data show just under 65,000 clones, with about 90% seen just once and 10% held by the top ten. This TCR came from a human donor with classical Hodgkin lymphoma. This sequence joins TRBV5-4 and TRBJ1-6; a weak D match, TRBD1 (6 bases). Sequences were derived from peripheral blood mononuclear cells (PBMCs), sampled before the fourth cycle of nivolumab. CDR3 DNA: TGTGCCAGCAGGGAACAGGGATCTCTTAATTCACCCCTCCACTTT. It specifies CASREQGSLNSPLHF.